The 28 T cell receptor beta chains given below trace back to one sample, sequenced in a study of blood T cell repertoires in COVID-19. Data came from immunoSEQ multiplex PCR; TCRdb stores just in-frame clones and leaves some out. This repertoire shows over 90,000 clones, more than 75% found once; its top ten account for roughly 21%. The specimen sequenced was peripheral blood. The source of these receptors is a human donor in a cohort sampled during active COVID-19.

The V and J genes are TRBV4-2 and TRBJ1-3; D call uncertain. The CDR3 has 13 residues. Germline lookup yields CDR1 LGHNA and CDR2 YNFKEQ. With 1 base removed from V and 9 bases from J, the gap between germline ends came to 10 bases. As DNA, the CDR3 is TGTGCCAGCAGCCAAGCAAGCTTTCCCACCATATATTTT. This codes for CASSQASFPTIYF.

This chain joins TRBV7-9 and TRBJ1-1; D gene uncertain. Trimming stripped 3 bases from V and 0 bases from J, with 11 bases between. Germline-derived CDR1 and CDR2 are SEHNR and FQNEAQ (reference sequence). The CDR3 sequence is 15 residues long. CDR3 sequence (DNA): TGTGCCAGCAGCTTCAGTGGCAGGATGAACACTGAAGCTTTCTTT. Translating it yields CASSFSGRMNTEAFF.

The gene calls are TRBV29-1 and TRBJ2-1, with 7 bases aligning to TRBD2. Germline CDR1 reads SQVTM; CDR2 reads ANQGSEA. Trimming cost V 0 bases and J 5 bases; bases outside gene matches: 7. The CDR3 contains 15 residues. CDR3 amino acids: CSVEDGGGADNEQFF. DNA for the CDR3: TGCAGCGTTGAAGATGGGGGGGGAGCGGACAATGAGCAGTTCTTC.

This sequence joins TRBV7-9 and TRBJ2-3, with D perhaps matching TRBD2 (5 bases). V was cut by 5 bases and J by 2 bases, with 14 bases left in between. The V gene's germline CDR1 is SEHNR and CDR2 FQNEAQ (reference sequence). The CDR3 spans 15 residues. The CDR3 here is CASSPSSGYTDTQYF. CDR3 DNA sequence: TGTGCCAGCAGCCCCTCTTCGGGGTACACAGATACGCAGTATTTT.

The chain is built from TRBV19 and TRBJ1-1; 9 nucleotides agree with TRBD1. CDR3 length equals 20 residues. Germline CDR1 and CDR2: LNHDA and SQIVND (reference sequence). V was pared by 0 bases and J by 0 bases, with 14 bases of the junction left unmatched. DNA of the CDR3: TGTGCCAGTAGTATAGAGGGGACAGGGCCCGTTTCAAAAATGAACACTGAAGCTTTCTTT. Protein product: CASSIEGTGPVSKMNTEAFF.

This clone was counted a few times. The V gene is TRBV28, the J gene TRBJ2-3; TRBD1 might be the D (6 bases). Germline assignment: CDR1 MDHEN and CDR2 SYDVKM. The ends were cut back, 5 bases at V and 2 bases at J, with 29 bases in the middle. This CDR3 is 20 amino acids long. CDR3 region: CASSRTGTLGFDYYTDTQYF. The DNA for the CDR3 is TGTGCCAGCAGTCGAACCGGGACATTGGGATTTGATTATTACACAGATACGCAGTATTTT.

V gene TRBV28 combines with J gene TRBJ2-1; D may be TRBD2 (5 bases). V lost 3 bases and J lost 10, with 10 bases in between. The CDR3 has 12 amino acids. In germline, CDR1 is MDHEN, CDR2 SYDVKM. As DNA, the CDR3 is TGTGCCAGCAGTTTTTCGATAGCGGAGCAGTTCTTC. Protein: CASSFSIAEQFF.

The chain carries TRBV9 and TRBJ1-1; 11 bases line up with TRBD1. Trimming took 1 base from V and 4 from J; bases not matched to a gene: 15. CDR3 size: 19 residues. Germline-derived CDR1 and CDR2 are SGDLS and YYNGEE. The CDR3 sequence: CASSVSPGAPGQGATEAFF. Written as DNA, the CDR3 is TGTGCCAGCAGCGTAAGTCCGGGCGCCCCCGGACAGGGGGCCACTGAAGCTTTCTTT.

This clone was seen a single time. The CDR3 loop is CASSEGLATDTQYF. The CDR3, as DNA: TGTGCCAGCAGTGAAGGACTAGCGACAGATACGCAGTATTTT. The chain combines TRBV6-1 with TRBJ2-3; 8 bases line up with TRBD2. The germline V gene has CDR1 MNHNS and CDR2 SASEGT. V was pared by 1 base and J by 3 bases, with 0 bases of the junction left unmatched. There are 14 residues in the CDR3.

This clone was detected only a few times. The chain employs TRBV6-5 and TRBJ2-7; TRBD1 agrees at 9 bases. The CDR3 extends over 14 amino acids. Trimming at V came to 3 bases and at J to 1 base, leaving 1 base not matched to a gene. The germline CDR1 and CDR2 sequences are MNHEY and SVGAGI. This CDR3 reads CASSYDRGSYEQYF. DNA for the CDR3: TGTGCCAGCAGTTATGACAGGGGGTCCTACGAGCAGTACTTC.

This chain joins TRBV29-1 and TRBJ2-5, with TRBD2 as a possible D gene (7 bases). The CDR3 length is 14 residues. Germline values: CDR1 SQVTM, CDR2 ANQGSEA. Trimming pared 4 bases from V and 4 bases from J, leaving 16 bases between. CDR3 sequence (DNA): TGCAGCGTTGCGGGGGGCTCCGTCCCAGAGACCCAGTACTTC. Its protein is CSVAGGSVPETQYF.

The chain is built from TRBV9 and TRBJ2-1; 8 positions agree with TRBD2. Losses at the gene ends were 2 bases for V and 2 bases for J; bases not matched to a gene: 3. Germline values: CDR1 SGDLS, CDR2 YYNGEE. The length of the CDR3 is 15 residues. CDR3 DNA sequence: TGTGCCAGCAGCGTTAGCGGGACCCCCTACAATGAGCAGTTCTTC. It codes for CASSVSGTPYNEQFF.

This clone was counted between two and nine times. V is TRBV2 and J is TRBJ2-7; TRBD1 matches at 7 bases. In germline, CDR1 is SNHLY, CDR2 FYNNEI. The V segment lost 6 bases and the J segment 3 bases; nucleotides outside the gene matches: 2. This CDR3 region has 12 residues. As DNA, the CDR3 is TGTGCCAGCAGGGGACAGATCTACGAGCAGTACTTC. It specifies CASRGQIYEQYF.

Only a few counts were recorded for this clone. The J gene is TRBJ2-7, the V gene TRBV15; 10 bases map to TRBD2. Germline V gene data show CDR1 as LNHNV and CDR2 as YYDKDF (reference sequence). This CDR3 has 16 amino acids. J was trimmed by 5 bases and V by 0 bases; bases with no gene match: 7. CDR3 residues: CATSREASGSPDEQYF. The CDR3 nucleotides read TGTGCCACCAGCAGAGAGGCTAGCGGGAGTCCCGACGAGCAGTACTTC.

This clone appeared once. The gene calls are TRBV4-1 and TRBJ2-1; a possible D gene is TRBD2 (5 bases). V was clipped by 0 bases and J by 3 bases, with 12 bases between them. The length of the CDR3 is 16 residues. CDR1 MGHRA and CDR2 YSYEKL come from the germline V gene. The CDR3 sequence is CASSQDVERIYNEQFF. The CDR3 bases are TGCGCCAGCAGCCAAGATGTTGAGCGGATCTACAATGAGCAGTTCTTC.

The V and J genes are TRBV7-2 and TRBJ2-3; D may be TRBD2 (6 bases). This CDR3 has 16 residues. Trimming stripped 1 base from V and 6 bases from J, with 17 bases between. Germline values: CDR1 SGHTA, CDR2 FQGNSA. CDR3 sequence reads: CASSLGRGTGLDTQYF. The CDR3 nucleotides read TGTGCCAGCAGCTTAGGTCGGGGGACGGGATTGGATACGCAGTATTTT.

Here the CDR3 reads CASSPRTGRAGTEAFF. Here the CDR3 DNA reads TGTGCCAGCAGCCCCAGGACCGGCCGGGCGGGCACTGAAGCTTTCTTT. The genes are TRBV5-5 and TRBJ1-1; D uncertain. V gave up 4 bases and J gave up 4 bases, with 20 bases separating them. Germline V lookup: CDR1 SGHKS, CDR2 YYEKEE (reference sequence). There are 16 residues in the CDR3.

The genes are TRBV24-1 and TRBJ2-1; D gene ambiguous. Germline lookup yields CDR1 KGHDR and CDR2 SFDVKD. This CDR3 contains 16 residues. Trimming cost V 1 base and J 0 bases, with 9 bases left between them. CDR3 in DNA: TGTGCCACCAGTGATTTTGGCGGAAGCTCCTACAATGAGCAGTTCTTC. Translated, it gives CATSDFGGSSYNEQFF.

This sequence joins TRBV11-2 and TRBJ2-2, with TRBD2 identical over 10 bases. Germline CDR1 is SGHAT and CDR2 is FQNNGV. The CDR3 consists of 17 residues. The ends lost 2 bases at V and 6 bases at J; junction bases unmatched: 9. Written as DNA, the CDR3 is TGTGCCAGCAGCTTAAGCCTAGCGGGAGTTTCGGCCGGGGAGCTGTTTTTT. Amino acids: CASSLSLAGVSAGELFF.

CDR3 nucleotide sequence: TGTGCCAGTAGGATTAGCGGGAGGCCAGACAATGAGCAGTTCTTC. Translation: CASRISGRPDNEQFF. The chain couples TRBV19 to TRBJ2-1; the match to TRBD2 covers 10 bases. V shed 6 bases, J shed 5 bases, and the junction held 7 bases outside the gene matches. Germline values: CDR1 LNHDA, CDR2 SQIVND (reference sequence). This CDR3 spans 15 amino acids.

This chain connects TRBV2 to TRBJ2-4, with 7 nucleotides matching TRBD2. V was pared by 3 bases and J by 1 base, with 0 bases of the junction left unmatched. Germline V gives CDR1 SNHLY, CDR2 FYNNEI. The CDR3 runs to 14 residues. The CDR3 DNA is TGTGCCAGCAGTGACGGGAGGGCCAAAAACATTCAGTACTTC. It is translated as CASSDGRAKNIQYF.

This sequence joins TRBV7-2 and TRBJ2-3; 7 bases are a match to TRBD2. J gave up 5 bases and V 7 bases, and 6 bases lay outside the gene matches. Germline lookup yields CDR1 SGHTA and CDR2 FQGNSA. CDR3 length: 13 amino acids. For the CDR3, the DNA is TGTGCCAGCACCGCCTGGGAGGGAGATACGCAGTATTTT. The encoded protein is CASTAWEGDTQYF.

The V call is TRBV10-3, the J call TRBJ1-1, with a possible D match to TRBD1 (6 bases). CDR3 size: 13 residues. V dropped 10 bases and J dropped 2 bases, with 14 bases sitting between them. Germline V gene sequence: CDR1 ENHRY, CDR2 SYGVKD. CDR3 protein: CASQAGDNTEAFF. The CDR3 DNA reads as TGTGCCAGCCAAGCAGGGGACAACACTGAAGCTTTCTTT.

J is TRBJ1-3 and V is TRBV28; D uncertain. This CDR3 has 15 amino acids. The V gene lost 6 bases and the J gene lost 1 base, with 13 bases spanning the gap. Germline V gene data show CDR1 as MDHEN and CDR2 as SYDVKM. CDR3 protein: CASSTFVVSGNTIYF. The DNA for the CDR3 is TGTGCCAGCAGCACGTTTGTAGTATCTGGAAACACCATATATTTT.

In its sample, this clone was seen once. The chain has TRBV27 and TRBJ2-3, with TRBD1 matching over 7 bases. The V gene's germline CDR1 is MNHEY and CDR2 SMNVEV (reference sequence). The CDR3 loop spans 16 amino acids. J gave up 4 bases and V 4 bases, and 11 bases lay outside the gene matches. This CDR3 reads CASSYKRGRYADTQYF. CDR3 bases: TGTGCCAGCAGTTATAAGAGGGGGCGGTACGCAGATACGCAGTATTTT.

The V and J genes are TRBV6-4 and TRBJ2-5; D ambiguous. V lost 6 bases, J lost 4 bases, and 12 bases lay in between. Germline loops: CDR1 MRHNA, CDR2 SNTAGT. This CDR3 spans 13 amino acids. The CDR3 protein is CASSLEISETQYF. The CDR3 nucleotides are TGTGCCAGCAGCCTAGAGATATCAGAGACCCAGTACTTC.

The rearrangement uses TRBV2 and TRBJ1-1; 7 nucleotides line up with TRBD1. Per germline, CDR1 SNHLY and CDR2 FYNNEI. The CDR3 covers 12 residues. Unmatched junction bases numbered 4, after V lost 6 bases and J lost 6 bases. The CDR3: CASRGDSAEAFF. The CDR3 DNA sequence: TGTGCCAGCAGGGGGGACAGTGCTGAAGCTTTCTTT.

This rearrangement joins TRBV9 to TRBJ2-5; D remains unclear. CDR3 size: 15 residues. V lost 0 bases to trimming and J lost 4 bases, with 13 bases between them. The germline V gene encodes CDR1 SGDLS and CDR2 YYNGEE. The CDR3 DNA follows: TGTGCCAGCAGCGTAGTGCCAGTTTCGGGAGAGACCCAGTACTTC. Amino acid sequence: CASSVVPVSGETQYF.